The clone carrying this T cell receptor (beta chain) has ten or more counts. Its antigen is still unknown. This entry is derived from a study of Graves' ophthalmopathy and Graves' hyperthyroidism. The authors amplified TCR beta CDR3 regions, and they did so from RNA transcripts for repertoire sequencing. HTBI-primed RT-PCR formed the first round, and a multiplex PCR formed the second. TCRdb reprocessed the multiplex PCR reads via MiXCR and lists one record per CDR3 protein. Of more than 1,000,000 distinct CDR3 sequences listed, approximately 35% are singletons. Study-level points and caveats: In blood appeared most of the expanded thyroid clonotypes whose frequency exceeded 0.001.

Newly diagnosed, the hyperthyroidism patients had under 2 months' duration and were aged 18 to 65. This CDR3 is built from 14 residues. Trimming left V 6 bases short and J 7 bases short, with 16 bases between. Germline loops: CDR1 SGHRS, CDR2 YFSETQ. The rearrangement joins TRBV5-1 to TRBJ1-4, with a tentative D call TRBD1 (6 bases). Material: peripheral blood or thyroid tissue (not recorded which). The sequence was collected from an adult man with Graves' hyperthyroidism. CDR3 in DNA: TGCGCCAGCACCGCCCGGGGGCGAGGTGAAAAACTGTTTTTT. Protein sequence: CASTARGRGEKLFF. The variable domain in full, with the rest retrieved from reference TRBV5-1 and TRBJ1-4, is KAGVTQTPRYLIKTRGQQVTLSCSPISGHRSVSWYQQTPGQGLQFLFEYFSETQRNKGNFPGRFSGRQFSNSRSEMNVSTLELGDSALYLCASTARGRGEKLFFGSGTQLSVL.